This is a list of T cell receptor beta chains from one sample in a study of cytomegalovirus exposure and HLA in healthy donors. Clones were read by immunoSEQ multiplex PCR, and TCRdb kept only the in-frame ones, dropping some. The sample gives about 150,000 clones, around two thirds of which show up once; roughly 2% is in the top ten. The source material was PBMCs. These receptors originate from a woman aged 55-70 years in good health and CMV-seropositive. Both conserved end residues are part of each CDR3. The order of the fields is D gene, J gene, clone size, V gene, CDR3 protein, CDR3 DNA. The D gene is left open where the match is weak. Rows give clone size only sometimes, using once, few, many, or a class for an expanded clone.

D gene: .; J gene: TRBJ1-1; clone size: .; V gene: TRBV27; CDR3 protein: CASSFGLTTEAFF; CDR3 DNA: TGTGCCAGCAGTTTCGGACTGACGACTGAAGCTTTCTTT
D gene: .; J gene: TRBJ2-2; clone size: .; V gene: TRBV5-1; CDR3 protein: CASRSGFVDTGELFF; CDR3 DNA: TGCGCCAGCAGGTCAGGGTTCGTAGACACCGGGGAGCTGTTTTTT
D gene: .; J gene: TRBJ1-4; clone size: .; V gene: TRBV19; CDR3 protein: CASSLLPDEKLFF; CDR3 DNA: TGTGCCAGTAGTCTCTTACCGGATGAAAAACTGTTTTTT
D gene: TRBD1; J gene: TRBJ1-3; clone size: once; V gene: TRBV28; CDR3 protein: CASSAPPGQGRNTIYF; CDR3 DNA: TGTGCCAGCAGTGCACCCCCGGGACAGGGTAGAAACACCATATATTTT
D gene: TRBD1; J gene: TRBJ1-1; clone size: few; V gene: TRBV5-4; CDR3 protein: CASSLGTGGGEAFF; CDR3 DNA: TGTGCCAGCAGCTTGGGGACAGGGGGCGGTGAAGCTTTCTTT
D gene: .; J gene: TRBJ1-2; clone size: .; V gene: TRBV10-2; CDR3 protein: CASSDLPSRSLSDTF; CDR3 DNA: TGCGCCAGCAGTGACCTCCCTTCCAGGTCGTTGTCAGACACCTTC
D gene: .; J gene: TRBJ2-7; clone size: .; V gene: TRBV5-1; CDR3 protein: CASSLRTGEEQYF; CDR3 DNA: TGCGCCAGCAGCTTACGGACCGGGGAGGAGCAGTACTTC
D gene: .; J gene: TRBJ2-3; clone size: .; V gene: TRBV5-1; CDR3 protein: CASSPDGLPTDTQYF; CDR3 DNA: TGCGCCAGCAGCCCCGACGGACTACCCACCGATACGCAGTATTTT
D gene: TRBD1; J gene: TRBJ1-4; clone size: .; V gene: TRBV5-1; CDR3 protein: CASSSNTGANEKLFF; CDR3 DNA: TGCGCCAGCAGCTCCAACACAGGGGCCAATGAAAAACTGTTTTTT
D gene: TRBD1; J gene: TRBJ1-1; clone size: few; V gene: TRBV5-1; CDR3 protein: CASSLWQGAPHTEAFF; CDR3 DNA: TGCGCCAGCAGCCTGTGGCAGGGGGCGCCTCATACTGAAGCTTTCTTT
D gene: .; J gene: TRBJ2-1; clone size: .; V gene: TRBV9; CDR3 protein: CASSVTGGVDEQFF; CDR3 DNA: TGTGCCAGCAGCGTAACAGGGGGGGTCGATGAGCAGTTCTTC
D gene: .; J gene: TRBJ1-1; clone size: once; V gene: TRBV18; CDR3 protein: CASSPLRADSHTEAFF; CDR3 DNA: TGTGCCAGCTCACCACTAAGAGCGGACAGTCACACTGAAGCTTTCTTT
D gene: .; J gene: TRBJ2-3; clone size: few; V gene: TRBV7-9; CDR3 protein: CASSIDTQYF; CDR3 DNA: TGTGCCAGCAGTATCGATACGCAGTATTTT
D gene: TRBD1; J gene: TRBJ1-2; clone size: .; V gene: TRBV2; CDR3 protein: CASSYRQGSYGYTF; CDR3 DNA: TGTGCCAGCAGTTACCGACAGGGAAGCTATGGCTACACCTTC
D gene: .; J gene: TRBJ1-2; clone size: .; V gene: TRBV6-5; CDR3 protein: CASSDQGNYGYTF; CDR3 DNA: TGTGCCAGCAGTGACCAGGGGAACTATGGCTACACCTTC
D gene: .; J gene: TRBJ1-1; clone size: .; V gene: TRBV28; CDR3 protein: CASSSPAEGRGTEAFF; CDR3 DNA: TGTGCCAGCAGTTCACCCGCGGAGGGCAGAGGCACTGAAGCTTTCTTT
D gene: .; J gene: TRBJ2-3; clone size: few; V gene: TRBV29-1; CDR3 protein: CSTITGTDTQYF; CDR3 DNA: TGCAGCACCATAACGGGCACAGATACGCAGTATTTT
D gene: TRBD1; J gene: TRBJ1-1; clone size: .; V gene: TRBV19; CDR3 protein: CASSLDRAPEAFF; CDR3 DNA: TGTGCCAGTAGTTTGGACAGGGCCCCTGAAGCTTTCTTT
D gene: .; J gene: TRBJ1-2; clone size: .; V gene: TRBV27; CDR3 protein: CASSSTQTGLNYGYTF; CDR3 DNA: TGTGCCAGCAGTTCCACGCAGACAGGCCTTAACTATGGCTACACCTTC
D gene: .; J gene: TRBJ2-1; clone size: .; V gene: TRBV5-1; CDR3 protein: CASSLGALNPGNEQFF; CDR3 DNA: TGCGCCAGCAGCTTGGGGGCACTCAATCCGGGAAATGAGCAGTTCTTC
D gene: .; J gene: TRBJ1-5; clone size: .; V gene: TRBV18; CDR3 protein: CASSPEINQPQHF; CDR3 DNA: TGTGCCAGCTCACCGGAGATAAATCAGCCCCAGCATTTT
D gene: .; J gene: TRBJ1-5; clone size: once; V gene: TRBV6-1; CDR3 protein: CASSDGFRGNQPQHF; CDR3 DNA: TGTGCCAGCAGTGATGGTTTCAGGGGCAATCAGCCCCAGCATTTT
D gene: .; J gene: TRBJ1-1; clone size: .; V gene: TRBV7-9; CDR3 protein: CASSASTENTEAFF; CDR3 DNA: TGTGCCAGCAGCGCGTCGACAGAGAACACTGAAGCTTTCTTT
D gene: TRBD1; J gene: TRBJ2-1; clone size: .; V gene: TRBV6-5; CDR3 protein: CASSYLTGGDEQFF; CDR3 DNA: TGTGCCAGCAGTTACTTGACAGGGGGCGATGAGCAGTTCTTC
D gene: TRBD2; J gene: TRBJ2-5; clone size: .; V gene: TRBV15; CDR3 protein: CATSRAPGRLAGQETQYF; CDR3 DNA: TGTGCCACCAGCAGAGCCCCAGGCAGGCTAGCGGGGCAAGAGACCCAGTACTTC
D gene: TRBD2; J gene: TRBJ2-7; clone size: .; V gene: TRBV19; CDR3 protein: CASSARLGVAGSYEQYF; CDR3 DNA: TGTGCCAGTAGTGCCCGGTTGGGGGTAGCGGGATCCTACGAGCAGTACTTC
D gene: .; J gene: TRBJ1-4; clone size: .; V gene: TRBV30; CDR3 protein: CAWSRQGGEKLFF; CDR3 DNA: TGTGCCTGGAGCCGGCAGGGAGGTGAAAAACTGTTTTTT
D gene: TRBD2; J gene: TRBJ2-7; clone size: .; V gene: TRBV9; CDR3 protein: CASSPRGGHSATYEQYF; CDR3 DNA: TGTGCCAGCAGCCCCCGGGGGGGGCATAGCGCCACCTACGAGCAGTACTTC
D gene: TRBD1; J gene: TRBJ2-3; clone size: .; V gene: TRBV11-2; CDR3 protein: CASSFNRGSTDTQYF; CDR3 DNA: TGTGCCAGCAGCTTTAACAGGGGCAGCACAGATACGCAGTATTTT
D gene: TRBD1; J gene: TRBJ1-2; clone size: .; V gene: TRBV5-4; CDR3 protein: CASSKTGEYGYTF; CDR3 DNA: TGTGCCAGCAGCAAGACAGGGGAGTATGGCTACACCTTC
D gene: .; J gene: TRBJ2-6; clone size: .; V gene: TRBV30; CDR3 protein: CAWRPGTGANVLTF; CDR3 DNA: TGTGCCTGGAGACCAGGGACTGGGGCCAACGTCCTGACTTTC
D gene: TRBD1; J gene: TRBJ1-1; clone size: .; V gene: TRBV11-2; CDR3 protein: CASSLGAGGRTEAFF; CDR3 DNA: TGTGCCAGCAGCTTAGGGGCAGGGGGCCGGACTGAAGCTTTCTTT
D gene: .; J gene: TRBJ1-3; clone size: .; V gene: TRBV4-1; CDR3 protein: CASSQPSSGNTIYF; CDR3 DNA: TGCGCCAGCAGCCAACCGAGCTCTGGAAACACCATATATTTT
D gene: .; J gene: TRBJ1-1; clone size: few; V gene: TRBV30; CDR3 protein: CAWARHGTEAFF; CDR3 DNA: TGTGCCTGGGCCCGACATGGGACTGAAGCTTTCTTT
D gene: .; J gene: TRBJ1-2; clone size: .; V gene: TRBV29-1; CDR3 protein: CSVDRMGGNTNYGYTF; CDR3 DNA: TGCAGCGTTGATCGGATGGGGGGTAACACTAACTATGGCTACACCTTC
D gene: TRBD1; J gene: TRBJ1-5; clone size: .; V gene: TRBV28; CDR3 protein: CASSRQGGNQPQHF; CDR3 DNA: TGTGCCAGCAGCCGACAGGGCGGCAATCAGCCCCAGCATTTT
D gene: TRBD2; J gene: TRBJ2-3; clone size: few; V gene: TRBV25-1; CDR3 protein: CASSEGGGGHTDTQYF; CDR3 DNA: TGTGCCAGCAGTGAAGGGGGCGGGGGGCACACAGATACGCAGTATTTT
D gene: TRBD1; J gene: TRBJ2-5; clone size: .; V gene: TRBV5-4; CDR3 protein: CASSPPRTGMETQYF; CDR3 DNA: TGTGCCAGCAGCCCGCCCCGGACAGGGATGGAGACCCAGTACTTC
D gene: TRBD1; J gene: TRBJ2-3; clone size: .; V gene: TRBV11-2; CDR3 protein: CASSPLRQGSTDTQYF; CDR3 DNA: TGTGCCAGCAGCCCACTGAGACAGGGTTCCACAGATACGCAGTATTTT
D gene: TRBD1; J gene: TRBJ2-1; clone size: .; V gene: TRBV9; CDR3 protein: CASSPTTGTGQFF; CDR3 DNA: TGTGCCAGCAGCCCAACCACGGGGACAGGGCAGTTCTTC
D gene: .; J gene: TRBJ1-1; clone size: .; V gene: TRBV7-2; CDR3 protein: CASSLVGVAGEAFF; CDR3 DNA: TGTGCCAGCAGCTTAGTGGGGGTGGCGGGGGAAGCTTTCTTT
D gene: TRBD1; J gene: TRBJ1-2; clone size: .; V gene: TRBV5-6; CDR3 protein: CASSFGQGEGYGYTF; CDR3 DNA: TGTGCCAGCAGCTTCGGACAGGGTGAGGGTTATGGCTACACCTTC
D gene: .; J gene: TRBJ1-1; clone size: few; V gene: TRBV5-4; CDR3 protein: CASSLALAGMGARTEAFF; CDR3 DNA: TGTGCCAGCAGCTTGGCCCTGGCCGGTATGGGGGCGCGTACTGAAGCTTTCTTT
D gene: TRBD2; J gene: TRBJ2-3; clone size: few; V gene: TRBV11-2; CDR3 protein: CASSLDLLAGRYF; CDR3 DNA: TGTGCCAGCAGCTTAGATCTACTAGCGGGAAGGTATTTT
D gene: .; J gene: TRBJ1-5; clone size: .; V gene: TRBV5-1; CDR3 protein: CASSLEGHQPQHF; CDR3 DNA: TGCGCCAGCAGCTTGGAGGGGCATCAGCCCCAGCATTTT